The rows below give T cell receptor beta chains drawn from one sample of a study of monozygotic twins with inflammatory bowel disease. For each CDR3 protein, TCRdb gives one entry from its re-call of the 5' RACE reads, without DNA. The record lists some 100,000 distinct CDR3 sequences, of which the ten most abundant hold 9.5% to 15%. Material for sequencing was blood. The receptors were sampled from a human donor with ulcerative colitis or Crohn's disease, or a healthy co-twin of an affected twin (not recorded which). Each CDR3 is given with its conserved first and last residue.

j_call: TRBJ1-1; v_call: TRBV7-9; cdr3_aa: CASSSGGSNTEAFF
j_call: TRBJ2-1; v_call: TRBV12-3/TRBV12-4; cdr3_aa: CASSLVLASSYNEQFF
j_call: TRBJ2-3; v_call: TRBV14; cdr3_aa: CASSQAGYTQYF
j_call: TRBJ1-1; v_call: TRBV3-1; cdr3_aa: CASSQVPSEAFF
j_call: TRBJ1-1; v_call: TRBV20-1; cdr3_aa: CSAQGTGKWNTEAFF
j_call: TRBJ2-3; v_call: TRBV5-6; cdr3_aa: CASSFGTRTDTQYF
j_call: TRBJ2-1; v_call: TRBV7-2; cdr3_aa: CASSRRQSEQFF
j_call: TRBJ2-3; v_call: TRBV20-1; cdr3_aa: CSARLPLASTDTQYF
j_call: TRBJ2-2; v_call: TRBV12-3/TRBV12-4; cdr3_aa: CASSLARSGGELFF
j_call: TRBJ2-2; v_call: TRBV9; cdr3_aa: CASSVDVNTGELFF
j_call: TRBJ2-5; v_call: TRBV11-3; cdr3_aa: CASSRGRQFQTQYF
j_call: TRBJ2-7; v_call: TRBV27; cdr3_aa: CASSPHNQQGWYF
j_call: TRBJ2-7; v_call: TRBV4-3; cdr3_aa: CASSQVLRGGYEQYF
j_call: TRBJ2-1; v_call: TRBV24-1; cdr3_aa: CATSDLGQGYEQFF
j_call: TRBJ2-7; v_call: TRBV5-4; cdr3_aa: CASSPQFGLSYEQYF
j_call: TRBJ1-5; v_call: TRBV27; cdr3_aa: CASSRKRMTGGGNQPQHF
j_call: TRBJ1-6; v_call: TRBV20-1; cdr3_aa: CSAGLGTGTSALHF
j_call: TRBJ2-5; v_call: TRBV7-2; cdr3_aa: CASSLERLETQYF
j_call: TRBJ2-1; v_call: TRBV19; cdr3_aa: CASSQTSWSSYNEQFF
j_call: TRBJ1-5; v_call: TRBV10-3; cdr3_aa: CAISEARFEDQPQHF
j_call: TRBJ2-1; v_call: TRBV12-3/TRBV12-4; cdr3_aa: CASSVSSGGEQFF
j_call: TRBJ2-7; v_call: TRBV19; cdr3_aa: CASSMGQGDSYEQYF
j_call: TRBJ2-5; v_call: TRBV20-1; cdr3_aa: CSARDPLAGGSETQYF
j_call: TRBJ2-3; v_call: TRBV6-1; cdr3_aa: CASTMDRETDTQYF
j_call: TRBJ2-5; v_call: TRBV29-1; cdr3_aa: CSVAIVGGETQYF
j_call: TRBJ2-5; v_call: TRBV20-1; cdr3_aa: CSANRGETQYF
j_call: TRBJ1-5; v_call: TRBV15; cdr3_aa: CATSSKGLGWGDQPQHF
j_call: TRBJ1-2; v_call: TRBV20-1; cdr3_aa: CSAPRRKLNYGYTF
j_call: TRBJ2-1; v_call: TRBV11-2; cdr3_aa: CTSSIRAEQFF
j_call: TRBJ2-3; v_call: TRBV7-9; cdr3_aa: CASSISSYTDTQYF
j_call: TRBJ2-1; v_call: TRBV7-8; cdr3_aa: CASSRLSPQYNEQFF
j_call: TRBJ2-3; v_call: TRBV4-3; cdr3_aa: CASSQEQGISSTDTQYF
j_call: TRBJ1-1; v_call: TRBV7-6; cdr3_aa: CASSLSTRLINTEAFF
j_call: TRBJ2-1; v_call: TRBV12-3/TRBV12-4; cdr3_aa: CASTKWRERDDEQFF
j_call: TRBJ2-5; v_call: TRBV7-3; cdr3_aa: CASSPGGPGETQYF
j_call: TRBJ2-1; v_call: TRBV29-1; cdr3_aa: CSFRQSSYNEQFF
j_call: TRBJ1-1; v_call: TRBV6-5; cdr3_aa: CASRLPAGTEAFF
j_call: TRBJ2-1; v_call: TRBV7-2; cdr3_aa: CASSSDGRGTYNEQFF
j_call: TRBJ2-2; v_call: TRBV11-2; cdr3_aa: CASSLELVTGELFF
j_call: TRBJ2-3; v_call: TRBV4-3; cdr3_aa: CASSQEAGLQLDTQYF
j_call: TRBJ2-1; v_call: TRBV18; cdr3_aa: CASSLLAGGNNEQFF
j_call: TRBJ2-7; v_call: TRBV19; cdr3_aa: CASSVLAGGSYEQYF
j_call: TRBJ2-7; v_call: TRBV9; cdr3_aa: CASSRIVGTRLSYEQYF
j_call: TRBJ2-7; v_call: TRBV7-3; cdr3_aa: CASSLTASTTIYEQYF
j_call: TRBJ2-1; v_call: TRBV4-3; cdr3_aa: CASSQTSGRANEQFF
j_call: TRBJ1-5; v_call: TRBV12-3/TRBV12-4; cdr3_aa: CASSRFGTVYQPQHF
j_call: TRBJ2-3; v_call: TRBV7-3; cdr3_aa: CASSIYTSRGLDTQYF
j_call: TRBJ2-5; v_call: TRBV5-1; cdr3_aa: CASSLDGHQETQYF
j_call: TRBJ2-3; v_call: TRBV3-1; cdr3_aa: CASSLTGTGGRDTQYF
j_call: TRBJ2-2; v_call: TRBV2; cdr3_aa: CASGTSGGITGELFF
j_call: TRBJ2-5; v_call: TRBV15; cdr3_aa: CATSRAFGGGAVLQTQYF
j_call: TRBJ1-1; v_call: TRBV7-9; cdr3_aa: CASSLVGKGTEAFF
j_call: TRBJ1-1; v_call: TRBV6-2/TRBV6-3; cdr3_aa: CASSPGTDAEAFF
j_call: TRBJ1-2; v_call: TRBV5-1; cdr3_aa: CASSLGVGYTF
j_call: TRBJ1-1; v_call: TRBV12-3/TRBV12-4; cdr3_aa: CASSLVPRDRVHTEAFF
j_call: TRBJ2-7; v_call: TRBV20-1; cdr3_aa: CSARAPTSSNYEQYF
j_call: TRBJ2-1; v_call: TRBV12-3/TRBV12-4; cdr3_aa: CASSSSGLAGEYEQFF
j_call: TRBJ2-7; v_call: TRBV11-2; cdr3_aa: CASSLGFGHYEQYF
j_call: TRBJ1-2; v_call: TRBV5-5; cdr3_aa: CASNSPSGAGSYGYTF